This TCR beta chain was obtained from a study of T-cell memory formation after mild COVID-19. The overall study: Largely donor-specific TCR clusters were found.

This clonotype was detected once. The antigen remains unidentified. Study outcomes and limitations: Later expanders leaned toward CD4+, whereas clones contracting from day 15 to 85 were balanced CD4/CD8. Nothing confirmed that second-wave clones peaking on day 37 were specific for SARS-CoV-2. The pre-infection memory compartment contained some responding clones, suggesting cross-reactive memory joined.

TCRdb itself ran the 5' RACE reads through MiXCR, one entry per CDR3 protein. The sample gives 500,000 to 600,000 distinct CDR3 sequences, approximately 18% of which show up once; around 12% is in the top ten. Germline lookup yields CDR1 MRHNA and CDR2 SNTAGT. Trimming left V 7 bases short and J 1 base short, with 5 bases between. The CDR3 has 11 residues. Specimen: PBMCs or a T cell subset sorted from them (not recorded which). This receptor was obtained from an adult woman who had mild COVID-19 (a few samples of this study predate the infection). Cell type and time point are not known. The rearrangement joins TRBV6-4 to TRBJ2-7; D is unclear. The CDR3, as DNA: TGTGCCAGCACGGTTTCCTACGAGCAGTACTTC. As protein: CASTVSYEQYF.